This T cell receptor (beta chain) was found in a study of CXCR3-negative and CXCR3-positive naive CD8 T cells. General study findings and limits: Researchers reported similar TRBV-TRBJ usage in naive CXCR3-negative and CXCR3-positive cells, though memory differed.

The method, 5' RACE with UMI labels, was used to prepare the TRB cDNA libraries. TCRdb re-analyzed the 5' RACE reads; it lists each CDR3 protein once, without DNA. The listing contains about 92,000 distinct CDR3 sequences. Every CD8+ subset sample held around 300,000 flow-sorted cells, done in triplicate. CDR1 and CDR2 (germline): LNHDA, SQIVND (reference sequence). The CDR3 has 13 amino acids. On this clonotype: Its cognate antigen is unknown.

The specimen sequenced was naive CXCR3- CD8+ T cells from blood. Noted subset: CD45RO-CCR7+CD27+CD95- naive CD8+ T cells lacking CXCR3 (TNR3-). The chain couples TRBV19 to TRBJ1-1; checking the TCRdb D call of TRBD1 is not possible without DNA. This TCR derives from a human donor in good health. Some clones in this sample may be carry-over from other donors' samples. CDR3 amino acids: CASWDKGNTEAFF.